Listed here are 27 T cell receptor beta chains from one sample, sequenced in a study of cytomegalovirus exposure and HLA in healthy donors. The PCR was carried out with 60 Vbeta primers and 13 Jbeta primers. Repertoires were generated with immunoSEQ multiplex PCR, while TCRdb's copy carries only in-frame clones and drops some. The sample has over 120,000 clones, approximately 79% seen once. Input material: PBMCs. The receptors stem from a man aged 18 to 29 in good health and CMV-seropositive.

The chain recombines TRBV6-5 with TRBJ1-5, with D perhaps matching TRBD1 (6 bases). This CDR3 has 14 amino acids. Germline V gene data show CDR1 as MNHEY and CDR2 as SVGAGI. Trimming stripped 10 bases from V and 0 bases from J, with 13 bases between. CDR3 amino acids: CANPQGYSNQPQHF. As DNA, the CDR3 is TGTGCCAACCCACAGGGTTATAGCAATCAGCCCCAGCATTTT.

The V and J genes are TRBV4-2 and TRBJ2-7, with D tentatively TRBD1 (8 bases). Trimming shortened V by 3 bases and J by 3 bases, and 21 bases separated the two germline ends. Germline V CDR1 and CDR2: LGHNA, YNFKEQ. The CDR3 length is 17 residues. CDR3 in amino acids: CASSQGGTGPPFYEQYF. The CDR3 nucleotides read TGTGCCAGCAGCCAGGGGGGGACAGGCCCCCCTTTCTACGAGCAGTACTTC.

A few counts support this clone. The V and J genes are TRBV5-1 and TRBJ2-7; 15 bases line up with TRBD2. In germline, CDR1 is SGHRS, CDR2 YFSETQ. J was trimmed by 7 bases and V by 4 bases; bases with no gene match: 6. The CDR3 sequence is 15 residues long. CDR3 loop: CASSVEGLAGGEQYF. CDR3 sequence (DNA): TGCGCCAGCAGCGTAGAAGGACTAGCGGGGGGGGAGCAGTACTTC.

Of note for this clone: One junction end disagrees with the germline gene, perhaps due to a read error. The chain combines TRBV7-9 with TRBJ1-5; D remains unclear. CDR3 length: 12 residues. Germline V gene sequence: CDR1 SEHNR, CDR2 FQNEAQ (reference sequence). CDR3 nucleotide sequence: TGTTCCAGCAGCTTTTCGAATCAGCCCCAGCATTTT. This gives the protein CSSSFSNQPQHF.

The genes are TRBV28 and TRBJ1-1, with 8 bases lining up with TRBD1. V lost 6 bases to trimming and J lost 5 bases; unmatched junction nucleotides: 14. Per the germline V gene, CDR1 is MDHEN and CDR2 is SYDVKM. The CDR3 has 16 residues. CDR3 protein: CASRDPRGPTRTEAFF. CDR3 DNA: TGTGCCAGCAGGGATCCCAGGGGGCCGACACGGACTGAAGCTTTCTTT.

The genes are TRBV2 and TRBJ2-7, with TRBD2 matching over 9 bases. Per the germline V gene, CDR1 is SNHLY and CDR2 is FYNNEI. The V gene end was trimmed by 4 bases and the J gene end by 2 bases; junction bases not matched to a gene: 12. The CDR3 is 17 amino acids. The CDR3 coding sequence is TGTGCCAGCAGTGCAAGTAGCGGGAGAGTTAATCCCTACGAGCAGTACTTC. Translated, it gives CASSASSGRVNPYEQYF.

V is TRBV27 and J is TRBJ2-5; D remains unclear. The closer fit of TRBJ2-7 to the DNA end suggests the J call may be wrong. The CDR3 has 15 amino acids. CDR1 and CDR2 (germline): MNHEY, SMNVEV (reference sequence). The CDR3 DNA reads as TGTGCCAGCAGTCCGCAAGTTTGGGCCCTACGCGAGCAGTACTTC. Protein: CASSPQVWALREQYF.

The rearrangement uses TRBV7-9 and TRBJ2-2; 9 bases agree with TRBD1. The CDR3 is 15 residues long. The germline CDR1 and CDR2 sequences are SEHNR and FQNEAQ (reference sequence). Germline trimming cut 3 bases from V and 4 bases from J; bases unmatched to any gene: 3. As DNA, the CDR3 is TGTGCCAGCAGCTTCCGGGACAGGGTCACCGGGGAGCTGTTTTTT. This gives the protein CASSFRDRVTGELFF.

As DNA, the CDR3 is TGTGCCAGCAGTTTCAAGTTCCGGGACTTCGGCTACGAGCAGTACTTC. This codes for CASSFKFRDFGYEQYF. The chain employs TRBV6-5 and TRBJ2-7; tentatively, D is TRBD2 (6 bases). V lost 4 bases and J lost 3, with 19 bases in between. Per germline, CDR1 MNHEY and CDR2 SVGAGI. This CDR3 spans 16 amino acids.

This sequence joins TRBV10-2 and TRBJ1-2, with 7 bases aligning to TRBD1. Germline V gene lookup returns CDR1 WSHSY and CDR2 SAAADI. This CDR3 spans 12 amino acids. V gave up 6 bases and J gave up 2 bases; unmatched junction bases: 0. In DNA form, the CDR3 reads TGCGCCAGCAGGGACAGGAACTATGGCTACACCTTC. Its translation: CASRDRNYGYTF.

The rearrangement links TRBV19 to TRBJ2-5; 9 bases agree with TRBD2. V was clipped by 1 base and J by 5 bases; unmatched bases: 8. The germline gives CDR1 LNHDA, CDR2 SQIVND (reference sequence). The CDR3 is made up of 16 amino acids. The CDR3 nucleotides read TGTGCCAGTAGTATAGGGGCCGGGACTAGCAGGGAGACCCAGTACTTC. Protein sequence: CASSIGAGTSRETQYF.

The V gene is TRBV5-4, the J gene TRBJ1-1, with D tentatively TRBD1 (5 bases). V was clipped by 4 bases and J by 4 bases, with 17 bases between them. Germline CDR1 SGHNT, CDR2 YYREEE (reference sequence). The length of the CDR3 is 15 residues. The CDR3 coding sequence is TGTGCCAGCAGCCCAGGGATAGGGATGGGCACTGAAGCTTTCTTT. This codes for CASSPGIGMGTEAFF.

This clone has more than one count but fewer than ten. CDR3 in DNA: TGTGCCAGCAGCGTAGGACTAGCGGGGGAATACGAGCAGTACTTC. Its protein is CASSVGLAGEYEQYF. The chain carries TRBV9 and TRBJ2-7, with TRBD2 identical over 12 bases. Germline CDR1 SGDLS, CDR2 YYNGEE. This CDR3 comprises 15 residues. J lost 4 bases, V lost 0 bases, and 2 bases had no gene match.

The chain joins TRBV25-1 to TRBJ2-7; possible D gene TRBD1, 5 bases. The CDR3 loop spans 13 amino acids. Between the trimmed V and J ends, which lost 6 bases and 1 base, there was a span of 10 bases. CDR1 is MGHDK and CDR2 is SYGVNS in the germline V gene. Here the CDR3 DNA reads TGTGCCAGCAGACAAACAGGATCCTACGAGCAGTACTTC. This gives the protein CASRQTGSYEQYF.

The CDR3 DNA is TGTGCCAGCAGTCGGGAACTCTACAATGAGCAGTTCTTC. This encodes CASSRELYNEQFF. The chain employs TRBV2 and TRBJ2-1; a possible D gene is TRBD2 (5 bases). The CDR3 has 13 amino acids. Looked up from germline, CDR1 is SNHLY and CDR2 is FYNNEI. V gave up 5 bases and J gave up 3 bases, with 8 bases separating them.

The V call is TRBV5-1, the J call TRBJ1-6; possibly TRBD1 for D (6 bases). The CDR3 runs 13 residues. CDR1 is SGHRS, CDR2 YFSETQ, per germline. Between the trimmed V and J ends, which lost 0 bases and 8 bases, there was a span of 6 bases. The DNA for the CDR3 is TGCGCCAGCAGCTTGGGGACAGATTCACCCCTCCACTTT. Residues: CASSLGTDSPLHF.

The V call is TRBV5-1, the J call TRBJ1-1; 7 bases align to TRBD1. The CDR3 has 13 residues. With V trimmed by 5 bases and J by 5 bases, 6 bases remained unmatched. Germline CDR1 SGHRS, CDR2 YFSETQ. CDR3 in DNA: TGCGCCAGCAGGCTCGACAGGGCGACTGAAGCTTTCTTT. Amino acid sequence: CASRLDRATEAFF.

This clone was counted a few times. This chain joins TRBV7-2 and TRBJ2-3; TRBD1 might be the D (6 bases). V shed 5 bases and J shed 0 bases, with 18 bases lying between them. This CDR3 comprises 17 residues. From germline, CDR1 is SGHTA and CDR2 FQGNSA. DNA of the CDR3: TGTGCCAGCAGCCTACGGGACACCGAAATGAGCACAGATACGCAGTATTTT. Its protein is CASSLRDTEMSTDTQYF.

In its sample, this clone was seen a few times. The CDR3, as DNA: TGTGCCAGCAGCTTCTCGGGGGTATACGAGCAGTACTTC. Translation gives CASSFSGVYEQYF. The chain employs TRBV7-8 and TRBJ2-7, with D possibly matching TRBD2 (6 bases). V lost 3 bases, J lost 4 bases, and 10 bases lay in between. The CDR3 is 13 amino acids. CDR1 SGHVS and CDR2 FQNEAQ come from the germline V gene.

The chain recombines TRBV4-3 with TRBJ2-2; TRBD2 agrees at 13 bases. This CDR3 has 16 amino acids. Per germline, CDR1 LGHNA and CDR2 YSLEER. Unmatched junction bases numbered 3, after V lost 3 bases and J lost 5 bases. CDR3 nucleotide sequence: TGCGCCAGCAGCCAGAGGACTAGCGGGGGAACCGGGGAGCTGTTTTTT. This translates into CASSQRTSGGTGELFF.

Only one count was recorded for this clone. The chain couples TRBV2 to TRBJ2-6; 7 bases line up with TRBD1. Per the germline V gene, CDR1 is SNHLY and CDR2 is FYNNEI. Trimming took 11 bases from V and 0 from J; bases not matched to a gene: 7. CDR3 length: 15 residues. The CDR3 bases are TGTGCCTCATGGGACAGCAGCTCTGGGGCCAACGTCCTGACTTTC. Translating gives CASWDSSSGANVLTF.

This clone was seen a handful of times. CDR3: CASSQLGQDSGNTIYF. DNA of the CDR3: TGCGCCAGCAGCCAATTGGGACAGGACTCTGGAAACACCATATATTTT. The rearrangement uses TRBV5-1 and TRBJ1-3, with 8 bases that match TRBD1. This CDR3 spans 16 amino acids. Germline V gene data show CDR1 as SGHRS and CDR2 as YFSETQ. Trimming cost V 4 bases and J 0 bases; bases outside gene matches: 6.

With respect to this clone: Different DNA sequences within this sample yield the same CDR3. The V and J genes are TRBV7-2 and TRBJ1-2, with D possibly TRBD1 on 5 matching bases. This CDR3 is built from 12 residues. Germline V lookup: CDR1 SGHTA, CDR2 FQGNSA. Trimming removed 2 bases from V and 5 bases from J, with 6 bases in between. The CDR3 DNA sequence: TGTGCCAGCAGCTTACAGGGTTATGGCTACACCTTC. The encoded protein is CASSLQGYGYTF.

V and J are TRBV15 and TRBJ2-5; unclear D gene. Germline assignment: CDR1 LNHNV and CDR2 YYDKDF (reference sequence). The CDR3 is 14 amino acids. V was pared by 1 base and J by 1 base, with 7 bases between. The CDR3 sequence is CATSRVTIQETQYF. The DNA of the CDR3 is TGTGCCACCAGCAGAGTAACAATCCAAGAGACCCAGTACTTC.

This clone turned up a few times. The rearrangement joins TRBV20-1 to TRBJ2-1; D remains unclear. The ends were cut back, 6 bases at V and 4 bases at J, with 7 bases in the middle. This CDR3 comprises 11 residues. CDR1 is DFQATT and CDR2 is SNEGSKA in the germline V gene (reference sequence). The CDR3 protein is CSATDYNEQFF. The DNA of the CDR3 is TGCAGTGCCACAGATTACAATGAGCAGTTCTTC.

The chain is built from TRBV6-4 and TRBJ2-7; the D gene is possibly TRBD1 (6 bases). CDR1 is MRHNA, CDR2 SNTAGT, per germline. This CDR3 spans 14 amino acids. V was trimmed by 4 bases and J by 2 bases, leaving 12 bases between them. CDR3 nucleotide sequence: TGTGCCAGCAGTGTAGAACAGGGAGCCTACGAGCAGTACTTC. This gives the protein CASSVEQGAYEQYF.

The chain has TRBV6-5 and TRBJ1-1; 7 nucleotides align to TRBD1. J lost 1 base, V lost 6 bases, and 8 bases had no gene match. Germline assignment: CDR1 MNHEY and CDR2 SVGAGI. This CDR3 spans 15 amino acids. The CDR3 DNA is TGTGCCAGCAGACTACGACAGGGCCAGAACACTGAAGCTTTCTTT. Its protein product is CASRLRQGQNTEAFF.